The 22 T cell receptor beta chains reported below all come from one sample, sequenced in a study of CD8+ T cells in alopecia areata. This sample's treatment: oral pan-JAK inhibitor, 5-10 mg twice daily. The sequencing template was cDNA reverse transcribed from extracted RNA. Sequenced by immunoSEQ multiplex PCR; TCRdb stores in-frame clones only, minus some. The sample lists about 190,000 clones; 45% to 65% were seen once. This specimen was CD4+ T cells sorted from blood, taken at week 4, from a patient treated with tofacitinib. These receptors all come from a human donor with alopecia areata.

The chain recombines TRBV30 with TRBJ1-1; unclear D gene. This CDR3 is 11 amino acids long. With 1 base removed from V and 7 bases from J, the gap between germline ends came to 7 bases. Germline CDR1 is GTSNPN and CDR2 is SVGIG (reference sequence). CDR3 region: CAWSANLEAFF. The CDR3 DNA reads as TGTGCCTGGAGTGCTAACCTTGAAGCTTTCTTT.

A few counts support this clone. The chain uses TRBV29-1 and TRBJ2-7; 7 bases are a match to TRBD1. CDR1 is SQVTM and CDR2 is ANQGSEA in the germline V gene. This CDR3 is 11 amino acids long. The trim removed 2 bases at V and 12 bases at J, leaving 7 bases unmatched. The CDR3 DNA follows: TGCAGCGTTGAATGGATGGACAGGCTGTACTTC. It yields the protein CSVEWMDRLYF.

This clone is a singleton in its sample. Additional DNA sequences in this sample encode the identical CDR3. This chain uses TRBV29-1 with TRBJ2-3; D gene uncertain. This CDR3 comprises 13 residues. The germline CDR1 and CDR2 sequences are SQVTM and ANQGSEA. Between the trimmed V and J ends, which lost 1 base and 1 base, there was a span of 6 bases. Here the CDR3 reads CSVEVGGTDTQYF. CDR3 in DNA: TGCAGCGTTGAAGTGGGCGGCACAGATACGCAGTATTTT.

The rearrangement links TRBV29-1 to TRBJ2-1; D possibly corresponds to TRBD2 (6 bases). The CDR3 sequence is 12 residues long. With 7 bases removed from V and 4 bases from J, the gap between germline ends came to 11 bases. CDR1 is SQVTM, CDR2 ANQGSEA, per germline. The CDR3 DNA sequence: TGCAGCGCTGGGACTCGTTACAATGAGCAGTTCTTC. Translation gives CSAGTRYNEQFF.

The table lists this clone with a few counts. The chain couples TRBV5-1 to TRBJ2-7, with 9 bases that match TRBD1. Per germline, CDR1 SGHRS and CDR2 YFSETQ. This CDR3 is built from 16 residues. V trimming: 4 bases; J trimming: 2 bases; junction bases outside the gene matches: 10. DNA of the CDR3: TGCGCCAGCAGCATCGAACCGGGACAGGGACCCTACGAGCAGTACTTC. It translates to CASSIEPGQGPYEQYF. The variable domain in full, completed from reference TRBV5-1 and TRBJ2-7, reads KAGVTQTPRYLIKTRGQQVTLSCSPISGHRSVSWYQQTPGQGLQFLFEYFSETQRNKGNFPGRFSGRQFSNSRSEMNVSTLELGDSALYLCASSIEPGQGPYEQYFGPGTRLTVT.

V is TRBV4-3 and J is TRBJ1-1, with D uncertain. Trimming stripped 3 bases from V and 1 base from J, with 12 bases between. Germline-derived CDR1 and CDR2 are LGHNA and YSLEER. The CDR3 consists of 15 residues. The CDR3: CASSQPDGPNTEAFF. In nucleotides, the CDR3 is TGCGCCAGCAGCCAGCCGGACGGACCGAACACTGAAGCTTTCTTT.

This chain connects TRBV29-1 to TRBJ2-3; 11 nucleotides match TRBD2. The CDR3 runs to 14 residues. Germline V lookup: CDR1 SQVTM, CDR2 ANQGSEA. The junction had 5 bases not matched to a gene; V was cut back by 5 bases and J by 4 bases. CDR3 coding DNA: TGCAGCGTTCCGACTAGCGGGAACGCAGATACGCAGTATTTT. Protein sequence: CSVPTSGNADTQYF.

The chain employs TRBV29-1 and TRBJ1-2; TRBD1 matches 9 bases. Trimming took 1 base from V and 6 from J; bases not matched to a gene: 6. Germline loops: CDR1 SQVTM, CDR2 ANQGSEA. The CDR3 loop spans 14 amino acids. CDR3 loop: CSVEVPTGGDGYTF. The CDR3 nucleotides read TGCAGCGTTGAAGTACCGACAGGGGGGGATGGCTACACCTTC.

This rearrangement joins TRBV30 to TRBJ2-7; possibly TRBD2 for D (5 bases). The ends were cut back, 1 base at V and 5 bases at J, with 21 bases in the middle. This CDR3 comprises 16 residues. Germline V lookup: CDR1 GTSNPN, CDR2 SVGIG (reference sequence). The CDR3 bases are TGTGCCTGGAGTGGGACTGAACGCGTTTCGCCCAACGAGCAGTACTTC. It yields the protein CAWSGTERVSPNEQYF. The variable domain in full, completed from reference TRBV30 and TRBJ2-7, reads SQTIHQWPATLVQPVGSPLSLECTVEGTSNPNLYWYRQAAGRGLQLLFYSVGIGQISSEVPQNLSASRPQDRQFILSSKKLLLSDSGFYLCAWSGTERVSPNEQYFGPGTRLTVT.

V usage is TRBV30 and J usage is TRBJ2-2, with 9 bases fitting TRBD2. Germline CDR1 GTSNPN, CDR2 SVGIG (reference sequence). With 2 bases clipped from V and 4 bases from J, the junction kept 5 bases outside the gene matches. This CDR3 comprises 15 residues. In nucleotides, the CDR3 is TGTGCCTGGAGTCTATTAGCGGGGGCCACCGGGGAGCTGTTTTTT. Protein sequence: CAWSLLAGATGELFF.

The V gene is TRBV4-1, the J gene TRBJ2-7; maybe TRBD2 (5 bases). The CDR3 has 16 amino acids. The V gene's germline CDR1 is MGHRA and CDR2 YSYEKL. The V end was cut by 2 bases, the J end by 3 bases, with 17 bases between. The CDR3 coding sequence is TGCGCCAGCAGCCAAAGGACGGGATTCTCGAGCTACGAGCAGTACTTC. Amino acid sequence: CASSQRTGFSSYEQYF.

V usage is TRBV29-1 and J usage is TRBJ1-5; 8 bases fit TRBD1. The germline V gene encodes CDR1 SQVTM and CDR2 ANQGSEA. This CDR3 is 14 amino acids long. The junction had 9 bases not matched to a gene; V was cut back by 6 bases and J by 5 bases. The chain's CDR3 is CSVSTGGLHQPQHF. The CDR3 DNA sequence: TGCAGCGTGAGTACAGGGGGACTTCATCAGCCCCAGCATTTT.

The V call is TRBV5-1, the J call TRBJ1-5, with a weak D call TRBD1 (5 bases). In germline, CDR1 is SGHRS, CDR2 YFSETQ. The CDR3 is 15 amino acids. V was trimmed by 0 bases and J by 6 bases, leaving 13 bases between them. CDR3 loop: CASSLEGREVQPQHF. CDR3 nucleotides: TGCGCCAGCAGCTTGGAAGGCAGGGAGGTTCAGCCCCAGCATTTT.

This clone was seen a handful of times. The DNA for the CDR3 is TGTGCCAGCTCGTCTAGTGTGGCAACTAATGAAAAACTGTTTTTT. This translates into CASSSSVATNEKLFF. J is TRBJ1-4 and V is TRBV18; D unclear. CDR3 length equals 15 residues. The V end was cut by 6 bases, the J end by 0 bases, with 11 bases between. Germline CDR1 reads KGHSH; CDR2 reads LQKENI.

The rearrangement links TRBV2 to TRBJ2-7; 11 bases align to TRBD2. The CDR3 consists of 15 residues. Germline V gives CDR1 SNHLY, CDR2 FYNNEI. With 6 bases clipped from V and 3 bases from J, the junction kept 7 bases outside the gene matches. The CDR3 DNA is TGTGCCAGCAGGATAGGGCTAGCGGGGGGCTACGAGCAGTACTTC. Its translation: CASRIGLAGGYEQYF.

This clone was counted a few times. The chain is built from TRBV29-1 and TRBJ1-1, with TRBD1 identical over 7 bases. The V segment lost 4 bases and the J segment 3 bases; nucleotides outside the gene matches: 5. Germline lookup yields CDR1 SQVTM and CDR2 ANQGSEA. The CDR3 has 13 residues. The CDR3 protein is CSVATGSYTEAFF. In DNA, the CDR3 is TGCAGCGTTGCGACAGGGAGTTACACTGAAGCTTTCTTT.

The chain carries TRBV7-2 and TRBJ1-2; D is unresolved. From germline, CDR1 is SGHTA and CDR2 FQGNSA. The V and J ends lost 2 bases and 3 bases respectively, with 7 bases between them. There are 13 residues in the CDR3. Here the CDR3 DNA reads TGTGCCAGCAGCTTATCGGAATACTATGGCTACACCTTC. As protein: CASSLSEYYGYTF.

The chain employs TRBV27 and TRBJ2-1, with D maybe TRBD2 (7 bases). CDR1 MNHEY and CDR2 SMNVEV come from the germline V gene (reference sequence). Trimming removed 6 bases from V and 13 bases from J, with 16 bases in between. The CDR3 is made up of 12 amino acids. CDR3 in DNA: TGTGCCAGCAGCCCCTTGGGGGGGACACAGTTCTTC. Amino acids: CASSPLGGTQFF.

The chain links TRBV29-1 to TRBJ2-1; D is possibly TRBD1 or TRBD2 (6 bases each). V was pared by 8 bases and J by 8 bases, with 13 bases between. Germline loops: CDR1 SQVTM, CDR2 ANQGSEA. The CDR3 consists of 11 residues. CDR3 in DNA: TGCAGCTTAGTACGGGGGCATGAGCAGTTCTTC. Its translation is CSLVRGHEQFF.

V usage is TRBV5-1 and J usage is TRBJ2-7; 7 bases match TRBD2. Germline V gene sequence: CDR1 SGHRS, CDR2 YFSETQ. This CDR3 is 14 amino acids long. J gave up 6 bases and V 0 bases, and 6 bases lay outside the gene matches. The CDR3 region has the DNA TGCGCCAGCAGCTTGGGAGGGCTAGCGGTCGAGCAGTACTTC. It codes for CASSLGGLAVEQYF.

The gene calls are TRBV20-1 and TRBJ1-2; D remains unclear. The CDR3 is 10 amino acids. Looked up from germline, CDR1 is DFQATT and CDR2 is SNEGSKA (reference sequence). With 1 base removed from V and 8 bases from J, the gap between germline ends came to 5 bases. The CDR3 protein is CSARAGGYTF. CDR3 in DNA: TGCAGTGCTAGAGCGGGGGGCTACACCTTC.

For the CDR3, the DNA is TGCAGCGTTGCAAGTTACGGGGTTACCTACGAGCAGTACTTC. Translated: CSVASYGVTYEQYF. The rearrangement uses TRBV29-1 and TRBJ2-7, with a tentative D call TRBD2 (5 bases). Germline V gene data show CDR1 as SQVTM and CDR2 as ANQGSEA. The CDR3 sequence is 14 residues long. V dropped 4 bases and J dropped 2 bases, with 15 bases sitting between them.